These 18 T cell receptor beta chains originate from one sample sequenced in a study of shared clonotypes between healthy human individuals. Sequenced by immunoSEQ multiplex PCR; TCRdb stores in-frame clones only, minus some. The sample holds around 990,000 clones, approximately 80% seen once. Material for sequencing was memory CD4+ T cells from PBMCs. The subset denotes: CD45RA-negative fraction. The receptors originated from a man between 18 and 35 years old in good health. Some clones in this sample may be carry-over from other donors' samples.

The chain couples TRBV21-1 to TRBJ2-7; the D segment call TRBD1 is taken from the table without a DNA check. TRBV21-1 is marked as a pseudogene. CDR3 length: 15 residues. The DNA for the CDR3 is TGTGCCAGCAGCCACGGGACAGAGCCCTCCTACGAGCAGTACTTC. Translating it yields CASSHGTEPSYEQYF.

This chain joins TRBV14 and TRBJ2-2, with D possibly being TRBD1 or TRBD2 (6 bases each). This CDR3 contains 16 residues. Between the trimmed V and J ends, which lost 4 bases and 4 bases, there was a span of 16 bases. CDR1 and CDR2 from the germline V gene are SGHDN and FVKESK. The CDR3 is CASSRGASLITGELFF. The DNA for the CDR3 is TGTGCCAGCAGCCGGGGGGCTAGTCTTATCACCGGGGAGCTGTTTTTT.

This clone was seen only a few times. Since the CDR3 does not end with the conserved phenylalanine or tryptophan, this likely comes from a read error. No DNA is shown, since the ends of the CDR3 on it are uncertain; the CDR3 is the one TCRdb lists. This rearrangement joins TRBV20-1 to TRBJ1-4; the D call of TRBD1 is as the table states it, not checked on the DNA. Germline V gene lookup returns CDR1 DFQATT and CDR2 SNEGSKA (reference sequence). A total of 9 residues make up the CDR3, ends included. CDR3 region: CSAQGPARD.

This chain connects TRBV6-5 to TRBJ2-7; D is tentatively TRBD1 or TRBD2 (5 bases each). Trimming cost V 4 bases and J 5 bases, with 9 bases left between them. In germline, CDR1 is MNHEY, CDR2 SVGAGI. CDR3 length: 12 residues. CDR3 DNA sequence: TGTGCCAGCAGTTTGGGGGAACACGAGCAGTACTTC. Translated: CASSLGEHEQYF.

This chain uses TRBV2 with TRBJ2-2; D possibly matches TRBD1 or TRBD2 (5 bases each). This CDR3 comprises 15 residues. Trimming shortened V by 10 bases and J by 2 bases, and 17 bases separated the two germline ends. From germline, CDR1 is SNHLY and CDR2 FYNNEI. The CDR3 DNA sequence: TGTGCCACCCGAGGGGCTAGCAGAAACACCGGGGAGCTGTTTTTT. This gives the protein CATRGASRNTGELFF.

This clone was observed once. The CDR3 bases are TGCGCCAGCAGCCAAGGCTCCCGAAGGAACACTGAAGCTTTCTTT. This sequence encodes CASSQGSRRNTEAFF. The chain is built from TRBV4-1 and TRBJ1-1; D remains ambiguous. The length of the CDR3 is 15 residues. Trimming took 1 base from V and 1 from J, leaving 10 bases between them. Germline lookup yields CDR1 MGHRA and CDR2 YSYEKL.

The rearrangement joins TRBV29-1 to TRBJ1-1; TRBD1 matches at 7 bases. The CDR3 runs to 10 residues. CDR1 is SQVTM, CDR2 ANQGSEA, per germline. CDR3 residues: CRAGGTEAFF. DNA of the CDR3: TGCAGGGCAGGGGGCACTGAAGCTTTCTTT.

CDR3 loop: CASKYGASSTYEQYF. The CDR3 nucleotides are TGCGCCAGCAAATACGGGGCTAGCAGTACCTACGAGCAGTACTTC. The rearrangement links TRBV5-1 to TRBJ2-7; D assignment may be TRBD1 or TRBD2 (5 bases each). The CDR3 spans 15 residues. Trimming removed 6 bases from V and 2 bases from J, with 18 bases in between. The germline V gene has CDR1 SGHRS and CDR2 YFSETQ.

The V and J genes are TRBV11-2 and TRBJ1-3; possible D gene TRBD1, 5 bases. The germline gives CDR1 SGHAT, CDR2 FQNNGV. V was trimmed by 4 bases and J by 4 bases, leaving 11 bases between them. The CDR3 loop spans 14 amino acids. CDR3: CASSYWDSGNTIYF. The CDR3 bases are TGTGCCAGCAGCTACTGGGACTCGGGAAACACCATATATTTT.

V is TRBV4-2 and J is TRBJ1-3; D remains unclear. Trimming stripped 0 bases from V and 8 bases from J, with 8 bases between. CDR1 LGHNA and CDR2 YNFKEQ come from the germline V gene. The CDR3 length is 13 residues. As DNA, the CDR3 is TGTGCCAGCAGCCAAGAATGGAGGGACACCATATATTTT. Translated: CASSQEWRDTIYF.

In its sample, this clone was seen many times. The chain uses TRBV5-6 and TRBJ1-2; 7 bases agree with TRBD1. Germline-derived CDR1 and CDR2 are SGHDT and YYEEEE. The V and J ends lost 3 bases and 8 bases, in that order; junction bases with no gene match: 13. The CDR3 has 15 amino acids. CDR3 protein: CASSSSTGSLGGYTF. DNA for the CDR3: TGTGCCAGCAGCTCTTCGACAGGGTCCTTAGGAGGCTACACCTTC.

This clone has only one observation. Other nucleotide sequences in the sample specify the same CDR3. V is TRBV5-5 and J is TRBJ2-6, with no clear D. Deletions cut 0 bases from V and 1 base from J, with 5 bases between. Germline CDR1 SGHKS, CDR2 YYEKEE (reference sequence). This CDR3 contains 15 residues. Written as DNA, the CDR3 is TGTGCCAGCAGCTTGGTGCTATCTGGGGCCAACGTCCTGACTTTC. Translating it yields CASSLVLSGANVLTF. Full variable domain (remainder filled in from reference TRBV5-5 and TRBJ2-6): DAGVTQSPTHLIKTRGQQVTLRCSPISGHKSVSWYQQVLGQGPQFIFQYYEKEERGRGNFPDRFSARQFPNYSSELNVNALLLGDSALYLCASSLVLSGANVLTFGAGSRLTVL.

The chain couples TRBV28 to TRBJ2-7, with D unresolved. This CDR3 region has 12 residues. Germline V gene data show CDR1 as MDHEN and CDR2 as SYDVKM. Trimming removed 4 bases at V and 5 bases at J, with 9 bases between. The CDR3 spells CASSSRMDEQYF. The CDR3 DNA follows: TGTGCCAGCAGTTCGAGGATGGACGAGCAGTACTTC.

This chain joins TRBV7-2 and TRBJ1-2, with no clear D. The CDR3 consists of 16 residues. CDR1 and CDR2 (germline): SGHTA, FQGNSA. V lost 5 bases and J lost 0, with 16 bases in between. CDR3 in amino acids: CASSPTYGSANYGYTF. In nucleotides, the CDR3 is TGTGCCAGCAGCCCCACCTACGGATCAGCTAACTATGGCTACACCTTC.

This chain connects TRBV16 to TRBJ2-7; no clear D. The CDR3 is 13 amino acids. Looked up from germline, CDR1 is KGHSY and CDR2 is FQNENV. Trimming took 2 bases from V and 3 from J, leaving 8 bases between them. The CDR3, as DNA: TGTGCCAGCAGCCAAAACAAGGTCTACGAGCAGTACTTC. Its translation is CASSQNKVYEQYF.

This clone was picked up a small number of times. The CDR3 here is CSVGRDRRNTEAFF. The CDR3 DNA is TGCAGCGTTGGAAGGGACAGGCGGAACACTGAAGCTTTCTTT. The V and J genes are TRBV29-1 and TRBJ1-1; 8 bases line up with TRBD1. CDR3 length equals 14 residues. V was clipped by 4 bases and J by 1 base; unmatched bases: 5. Germline V lookup: CDR1 SQVTM, CDR2 ANQGSEA.

The genes are TRBV7-2 and TRBJ2-3, with D hard to call. The V gene lost 1 base and the J gene lost 3 bases, with 5 bases spanning the gap. CDR1 and CDR2 (germline): SGHTA, FQGNSA. The CDR3 is 13 amino acids. CDR3 residues: CASSLGATDTQYF. CDR3 in DNA: TGTGCCAGCAGCTTAGGAGCTACAGATACGCAGTATTTT.

Concerning this clone: Other nucleotide sequences from this sample produce the same CDR3. This chain joins TRBV7-3 and TRBJ2-2; 7 bases fit TRBD1. In germline, CDR1 is SGHTA, CDR2 FQGTGA. The CDR3 loop spans 16 amino acids. J lost 0 bases, V lost 2 bases, and 3 bases had no gene match. CDR3 amino acids: CASSLLGTANTGELFF. Here the CDR3 DNA reads TGTGCCAGCAGCTTACTGGGGACAGCGAACACCGGGGAGCTGTTTTTT. The full variable domain, in which reference TRBV7-3 and TRBJ2-2 provide the parts outside the CDR3, is GAGVSQTPSNKVTEKGKYVELRCDPISGHTALYWYRQSLGQGPEFLIYFQGTGAADDSGLPNDRFFAVRPEGSVSTLKIQRTERGDSAVYLCASSLLGTANTGELFFGEGSRLTVL.